These T cell receptor beta chains were read from a single sample in a study of blood T cell repertoires in COVID-19. This table comes from immunoSEQ multiplex PCR, and its TCRdb copy is limited to in-frame clones, with some not included. The sample includes a few hundred thousand clones, 70% to 90% of them seen just once. Sequencing was done on a sample of peripheral blood. These receptors originate from a woman aged 30 to 39 who had recovered from COVID-19. Each CDR3 is given with its conserved first and last residue. D genes are given only for firm matches. Rows give clone size only sometimes, using once, few, many, or a class for an expanded clone.

clone_size: .
d_call: TRBD1
v_call: TRBV18
j_call: TRBJ1-2
cdr3_nt: TGTGCCAGCGCAACGGGGACAGACTATGGCTACACCTTC
cdr3_aa: CASATGTDYGYTF

clone_size: .
d_call: TRBD1
v_call: TRBV7-2
j_call: TRBJ1-4
cdr3_nt: TGTGCCAGCAGCTTAAACCGGGACAGGTGGGATGAAAAACTGTTTTTT
cdr3_aa: CASSLNRDRWDEKLFF

clone_size: once
d_call: .
v_call: TRBV24-1
j_call: TRBJ1-2
cdr3_nt: TGTGCCACCAGTGGGGCAGGGGACGACGCTTTCTATGGCTACACCTTC
cdr3_aa: CATSGAGDDAFYGYTF

clone_size: .
d_call: .
v_call: TRBV5-1
j_call: TRBJ1-2
cdr3_nt: TGCGCCAGCAGCTTGTCGGCAGGGAAATACCGCAGCTATGGCTACACCTTC
cdr3_aa: CASSLSAGKYRSYGYTF

clone_size: .
d_call: .
v_call: TRBV5-5
j_call: TRBJ2-1
cdr3_nt: TGTGCCAGCAGCGAGGAACCTTACAATGAGCAGTTCTTC
cdr3_aa: CASSEEPYNEQFF

clone_size: .
d_call: TRBD1
v_call: TRBV7-3
j_call: TRBJ1-2
cdr3_nt: TGTGCCAGCGGATCACCGGGACAGGGCAATGGCTACACCTTC
cdr3_aa: CASGSPGQGNGYTF

clone_size: .
d_call: TRBD1
v_call: TRBV9
j_call: TRBJ1-2
cdr3_nt: TGTGCCAGCAGCGCTAAACAGGGGCTTTCATGGGATGGCTACACCTTC
cdr3_aa: CASSAKQGLSWDGYTF

clone_size: once
d_call: TRBD1
v_call: TRBV24-1
j_call: TRBJ1-4
cdr3_nt: TGTGCCGCACGACTTGGGGGGCCGTGGGACAGGCGTTTATCAGGACTGTTTTTT
cdr3_aa: CAARLGGPWDRRLSGLFF

clone_size: .
d_call: TRBD1
v_call: TRBV11-2
j_call: TRBJ1-4
cdr3_nt: TGTGCCAGCAGCTTAGGGGGGACAGGGGGCGGAAAACTGTTTTTT
cdr3_aa: CASSLGGTGGGKLFF

clone_size: .
d_call: .
v_call: TRBV18
j_call: TRBJ2-1
cdr3_nt: TGTGCCAGCTCACCACCCAGGATCCTTTTGGATGAGCAGTTCTTC
cdr3_aa: CASSPPRILLDEQFF

clone_size: .
d_call: TRBD1
v_call: TRBV19
j_call: TRBJ1-3
cdr3_nt: TGTGCCAGTTCCAGACTAACAGGGGGGCCTGGAAACACCATATATTTT
cdr3_aa: CASSRLTGGPGNTIYF

clone_size: .
d_call: .
v_call: TRBV4-2
j_call: TRBJ2-7
cdr3_nt: TGTGCCAGCAGCCAAGATCGTATGAGCTACGAGCAGTACTTC
cdr3_aa: CASSQDRMSYEQYF

clone_size: .
d_call: TRBD2
v_call: TRBV4-2
j_call: TRBJ2-3
cdr3_nt: TGTGCCAGCAGCCAACGGACTAGCGGGGAAGATACGCAGTATTTT
cdr3_aa: CASSQRTSGEDTQYF

clone_size: .
d_call: .
v_call: TRBV27
j_call: TRBJ2-3
cdr3_nt: TGTGCCAGCAGTTCTACCAGAGGGACAGATACGCAGTATTTT
cdr3_aa: CASSSTRGTDTQYF

clone_size: .
d_call: .
v_call: TRBV7-2
j_call: TRBJ2-3
cdr3_nt: TGTGCCAGCCTCGGGGAGCGGGTTACGCAGTATTTT
cdr3_aa: CASLGERVTQYF

clone_size: .
d_call: .
v_call: TRBV6-5
j_call: TRBJ2-3
cdr3_nt: TGTGCCAGCAAGTACCAGCGGATCTCCACAGATACGCAGTATTTT
cdr3_aa: CASKYQRISTDTQYF

clone_size: .
d_call: .
v_call: TRBV18
j_call: TRBJ1-2
cdr3_nt: TGTGCCAGCTCATCGAATCGAAGGGGCGCGGACTATGGCTACACCTTC
cdr3_aa: CASSSNRRGADYGYTF

clone_size: .
d_call: .
v_call: TRBV7-8
j_call: TRBJ1-2
cdr3_nt: TGTGCCAGCAGCTTAGCTGTCGAAGGGGTTTATGGCTACACCTTC
cdr3_aa: CASSLAVEGVYGYTF

clone_size: .
d_call: TRBD2
v_call: TRBV19
j_call: TRBJ2-2
cdr3_nt: TGTGCCAGTAGTCCACGACTAGCGTGGAACACCGGGGAGCTGTTTTTT
cdr3_aa: CASSPRLAWNTGELFF

clone_size: .
d_call: .
v_call: TRBV5-6
j_call: TRBJ2-5
cdr3_nt: TGTGCCAGCAGCTTGCGGAGGGAGACCCAGTACTTC
cdr3_aa: CASSLRRETQYF

clone_size: .
d_call: .
v_call: TRBV30
j_call: TRBJ1-1
cdr3_nt: TGTGCCTGGACTTTATCTCTACTCACTGAAGCTTTCTTT
cdr3_aa: CAWTLSLLTEAFF

clone_size: .
d_call: TRBD1
v_call: TRBV19
j_call: TRBJ2-3
cdr3_nt: TGTGCCAGTACCGGACAGGTCCATACAGATACGCAGTATTTT
cdr3_aa: CASTGQVHTDTQYF

clone_size: .
d_call: TRBD1
v_call: TRBV7-3
j_call: TRBJ1-1
cdr3_nt: TGTGCCAGCAGCTCGGGGGCAGGGGGAACTGAAGCTTTCTTT
cdr3_aa: CASSSGAGGTEAFF

clone_size: .
d_call: TRBD2
v_call: TRBV19
j_call: TRBJ2-1
cdr3_nt: TGTGCCAGTACACCCCGCCGACTAGCGGGAGTAAGGGAGCAGTTCTTC
cdr3_aa: CASTPRRLAGVREQFF

clone_size: .
d_call: .
v_call: TRBV12-5
j_call: TRBJ2-2
cdr3_nt: TGTGCTAGTGGCCCCCCGGTCGGGGAGCTGTTTTTT
cdr3_aa: CASGPPVGELFF

clone_size: .
d_call: TRBD1
v_call: TRBV3-1/TRBV3-2
j_call: TRBJ2-7
cdr3_nt: TGTGCCAGCAGCCTTCCGGGACAGGGGGGAAACGAGCAGTACTTC
cdr3_aa: CASSLPGQGGNEQYF

clone_size: .
d_call: TRBD2
v_call: TRBV9
j_call: TRBJ2-1
cdr3_nt: TGTGCCAGCAGCGCTGGGACTAGCTTTGTGTATGAGCAGTTCTTC
cdr3_aa: CASSAGTSFVYEQFF

clone_size: .
d_call: TRBD2
v_call: TRBV5-1
j_call: TRBJ2-3
cdr3_nt: TGCGCCAGCAGCTTTGCCCTAGCGGGGAATACGCAGTATTTT
cdr3_aa: CASSFALAGNTQYF

clone_size: .
d_call: .
v_call: TRBV7-2
j_call: TRBJ1-3
cdr3_nt: TGTGCCAGCAGCTTAGGTCTCAGGGATAACACCATATATTTT
cdr3_aa: CASSLGLRDNTIYF

clone_size: .
d_call: .
v_call: TRBV5-1
j_call: TRBJ2-5
cdr3_nt: TGCGCCAGCAGCCCCGGCGGTCGAGGGCAAGAGACCCAGTACTTC
cdr3_aa: CASSPGGRGQETQYF

clone_size: .
d_call: .
v_call: TRBV28
j_call: TRBJ2-5
cdr3_nt: TGTGCCAGCGAGTTTGCAACAGGTCAAGAGACCCAGTACTTC
cdr3_aa: CASEFATGQETQYF

clone_size: .
d_call: .
v_call: TRBV24-1
j_call: TRBJ1-5
cdr3_nt: TGTGCCACCAGTGATGAAAGGGAGTATCAGCCCCAGCATTTT
cdr3_aa: CATSDEREYQPQHF

clone_size: .
d_call: TRBD1
v_call: TRBV20-1
j_call: TRBJ1-2
cdr3_nt: TGCAGTGCCAGTCCCGGGACAGGGAACTATGGCTACACCTTC
cdr3_aa: CSASPGTGNYGYTF

clone_size: .
d_call: TRBD2
v_call: TRBV5-4
j_call: TRBJ2-5
cdr3_nt: TGTGCCAGCAGCCGTCGGGGGGGGCAAGAGACCCAGTACTTC
cdr3_aa: CASSRRGGQETQYF

clone_size: few
d_call: .
v_call: TRBV12-5
j_call: TRBJ1-1
cdr3_nt: TGTGCTAGTGGCCTAATCAACACTGAAGCTTTCTTT
cdr3_aa: CASGLINTEAFF

clone_size: .
d_call: .
v_call: TRBV7-7
j_call: TRBJ1-6
cdr3_nt: TGTGCCAGCAGCGACATCCTCGGTTGGGTGGCCCTCCACTTT
cdr3_aa: CASSDILGWVALHF

clone_size: .
d_call: .
v_call: TRBV19
j_call: TRBJ2-7
cdr3_nt: TGTGCCAGTAGTATAGACGCCGGGTACGAGCAGTACTTC
cdr3_aa: CASSIDAGYEQYF

clone_size: .
d_call: .
v_call: TRBV7-2
j_call: TRBJ1-5
cdr3_nt: TGTGCCAGCAGCCCCAGGGAGGGTCAGCCCCAGCATTTT
cdr3_aa: CASSPREGQPQHF

clone_size: .
d_call: .
v_call: TRBV3-1/TRBV3-2
j_call: TRBJ1-1
cdr3_nt: TGTGCCAGCACCCGCGGGGGTATGAACACTGAAGCTTTCTTT
cdr3_aa: CASTRGGMNTEAFF

clone_size: once
d_call: .
v_call: TRBV28
j_call: TRBJ1-5
cdr3_nt: TGTGCCAGCAGTATAGGAGGGGCGAGGGGTCAGCCCCAGCATTTT
cdr3_aa: CASSIGGARGQPQHF

clone_size: .
d_call: .
v_call: TRBV19
j_call: TRBJ2-1
cdr3_nt: TGTGCCAGTAGTATCCAGGGGACCCTCTCCTCCTACAATGAGCAGTTCTTC
cdr3_aa: CASSIQGTLSSYNEQFF

clone_size: once
d_call: .
v_call: TRBV4-3
j_call: TRBJ2-1
cdr3_nt: TGCGCCAGCAGCCAAGATATAGGTACGGGTAGGGTGGGGAGTTCCTACAATGAGCAGTTCTTC
cdr3_aa: CASSQDIGTGRVGSSYNEQFF

clone_size: .
d_call: TRBD1
v_call: TRBV19
j_call: TRBJ1-2
cdr3_nt: TGTGCCAGTTATCGACCCGGGACAGGGGGAGCTGGCTACACCTTC
cdr3_aa: CASYRPGTGGAGYTF

clone_size: .
d_call: .
v_call: TRBV7-6
j_call: TRBJ1-3
cdr3_nt: TGTGCCAGCAGCTTTCTGGGAGGCAGCTCTGGAAACACCATATATTTT
cdr3_aa: CASSFLGGSSGNTIYF

clone_size: .
d_call: .
v_call: TRBV9
j_call: TRBJ2-6
cdr3_nt: TGTGCCAGCAGCGTACCCGGGGACTCTGGGGCCAACGTCCTGACTTTC
cdr3_aa: CASSVPGDSGANVLTF

clone_size: .
d_call: .
v_call: TRBV2
j_call: TRBJ1-1
cdr3_nt: TGTGCCAGCAGACTCCTGGGCCTGAACACTGAAGCTTTCTTT
cdr3_aa: CASRLLGLNTEAFF

clone_size: .
d_call: TRBD1
v_call: TRBV6-2/TRBV6-3
j_call: TRBJ1-2
cdr3_nt: TGTGCCAGCAGTTCGACAGGGGGCGCCTTCTCCTATGGCTACACCTTC
cdr3_aa: CASSSTGGAFSYGYTF

clone_size: .
d_call: .
v_call: TRBV5-1
j_call: TRBJ1-1
cdr3_nt: TGCGCCAGCAGCTTGGTTCAGGGGCGAGGTATGCCTGAAGCTTTCTTT
cdr3_aa: CASSLVQGRGMPEAFF

clone_size: few
d_call: TRBD2
v_call: TRBV7-2
j_call: TRBJ2-5
cdr3_nt: TGTGCCAGCAGCTTAGTCGCTAGCGGGGGGTTGTCGAGGACCCAGTACTTC
cdr3_aa: CASSLVASGGLSRTQYF

clone_size: .
d_call: TRBD1
v_call: TRBV28
j_call: TRBJ1-5
cdr3_nt: TGTGCCAGCAGTTTAGGGGCCGACAGGGGTAATCAGCCCCAGCATTTT
cdr3_aa: CASSLGADRGNQPQHF

clone_size: .
d_call: .
v_call: TRBV3-1/TRBV3-2
j_call: TRBJ1-2
cdr3_nt: TGTGCCAGCAGCCAACGGACGGGGAACTATGGCTACACCTTC
cdr3_aa: CASSQRTGNYGYTF

clone_size: .
d_call: TRBD1
v_call: TRBV7-9
j_call: TRBJ2-5
cdr3_nt: TGTGCCAGCAGCCCTGGACAGGACAGCCAAGAGACCCAGTACTTC
cdr3_aa: CASSPGQDSQETQYF

clone_size: .
d_call: TRBD1
v_call: TRBV7-9
j_call: TRBJ1-4
cdr3_nt: TGTGCCAGCAGCTTAGGGACAGGAACGGAAAAACTGTTTTTT
cdr3_aa: CASSLGTGTEKLFF

clone_size: .
d_call: TRBD1
v_call: TRBV19
j_call: TRBJ1-2
cdr3_nt: TGTGCCAGTAGTATTAAGACAGGGCCCGGTGGCTACACCTTC
cdr3_aa: CASSIKTGPGGYTF

clone_size: .
d_call: TRBD1
v_call: TRBV15
j_call: TRBJ2-7
cdr3_nt: TGTGCCACCAGCCGGCCGGGACAGGGGCTCTCCGAGCAGTACTTC
cdr3_aa: CATSRPGQGLSEQYF